This TCR beta chain was obtained from a study of shared clonotypes between healthy human individuals. Libraries were prepared by immunoSEQ multiplex PCR; TCRdb keeps only in-frame clonotypes and omits some of them. The data show fewer than 350,000 clones, roughly 84% seen once. The CDR3 totals 16 residues. Per the germline V gene, CDR1 is MNHEY and CDR2 is SMNVEV (reference sequence). About this clone itself: This is likely an artifact of a read error, given a far larger clone one base away. The same CDR3 can be traced to other DNA sequences in this sample.

This TCR came from a man aged 18 to 29 in good health. The material sequenced was memory CD8+ T cells sorted from blood. Subset defined: CD45RO+ cells pooled with CCR7-negative TemRA cells. V gene TRBV27 combines with J gene TRBJ1-1, with TRBD1 matching over 8 bases. The CDR3 loop reads CASRQFPQGENTEAFF. CDR3 DNA sequence: TGTGCTAGCAGACAATTCCCACAGGGGGAAAACACTGAAGCTTTCTTT.